These 22 T cell receptor beta chains were all obtained from the same sample, sequenced in a study of tumor-infiltrating lymphocytes in primary liver carcinoma. The investigators made TCR beta cDNA from about 500 ng total RNA, using a constant-region primer. Sequencing libraries for TCR beta derived from three nested multiplex PCR rounds that used slightly modified ARM-PCR. PCR rounds one and two used TRBV1-TRBV30 forward primers with a C-beta reverse primer for approximately 10 cycles each. TCRdb itself ran the multiplex PCR reads through MiXCR, one entry per CDR3 protein. Here the sample spans roughly 200,000 distinct CDR3 sequences, around four fifths being singletons. Unsorted bulk tissue of roughly 20-34 mg yielded co-extracted RNA and DNA. Input material: tumor tissue from primary liver carcinoma. Source of these receptors: a man aged 35-49 years with primary liver carcinoma and hepatitis B virus infection.

As for this clonotype: At one of its ends the junction is not consistent with the germline gene, which may arise from a read error. The gene calls are TRBV4-3 and TRBJ2-7; D possibly corresponds to TRBD1 (5 bases). Per the germline V gene, CDR1 is LGHNA and CDR2 is YSLEER. This CDR3 has 14 amino acids. This chain's CDR3 is CASSPKDTTYEQYF. The CDR3 DNA reads as TGCGCCAGCAGCCCCAAGGACACTACCTACGAGCAATATTTC.

The table lists this clonotype with a count of one. The rearrangement joins TRBV20-1 to TRBJ1-1; TRBD1 is a possible D gene (6 bases). CDR3 length equals 12 residues. CDR1 is DFQATT and CDR2 is SNEGSKA in the germline V gene (reference sequence). V lost 7 bases, J lost 5 bases, and 14 bases lay in between. This CDR3 is CSVSSQGTEAFF. The CDR3 region has the DNA TGCAGTGTCAGCTCACAGGGTACTGAAGCTTTCTTT.

The chain uses TRBV29-1 and TRBJ2-3, with a possible D match to TRBD1 (5 bases). From germline, CDR1 is SQVTM and CDR2 ANQGSEA. With 7 bases removed from V and 5 bases from J, the gap between germline ends came to 16 bases. CDR3 length: 13 residues. The CDR3 region has the DNA TGCAGCGCACTACATGGGGCAATAGATACGCAGTATTTT. Translated: CSALHGAIDTQYF.

The rearrangement joins TRBV7-9 to TRBJ2-2; D call uncertain. The V end lost 5 bases, the J end lost 4 bases, and 11 bases lay between the germline ends. The germline V gene has CDR1 SEHNR and CDR2 FQNEAQ (reference sequence). The CDR3 has 14 residues. The CDR3 region is CASSARHFTGELFF. CDR3 coding DNA: TGTGCCAGCAGCGCTCGACACTTCACCGGGGAGCTGTTTTTT. Based on the CDR3 plus reference TRBV7-9 and TRBJ2-2, the full variable domain is DTGVSQNPRHKITKRGQNVTFRCDPISEHNRLYWYRQTLGQGPEFLTYFQNEAQLEKSRLLSDRFSAERPKGSFSTLEIQRTEQGDSAMYLCASSARHFTGELFFGEGSRLTVL.

V usage is TRBV6-2 or TRBV6-3 and J usage is TRBJ2-3; D gene uncertain. V shed 7 bases and J shed 0 bases, with 14 bases lying between them. The CDR3 length is 15 residues. Germline lookup yields CDR1 MNHEY and CDR2 SVGEGT. The chain's CDR3 is CASNGSPDSTDTQYF. The CDR3 nucleotides are TGTGCCAGCAACGGATCCCCGGACAGCACAGATACGCAGTATTTT.

The chain carries TRBV11-1 and TRBJ2-7, with a weak D call TRBD1 (5 bases). CDR1 and CDR2 (germline): SGHAT, FQDESV (reference sequence). With 4 bases removed from V and 8 bases from J, the gap between germline ends came to 15 bases. The CDR3 is 13 amino acids. CDR3 coding DNA: TGTGCCAGCAGCTCCTCGCAGGGTGGCAAGCAGTACGTC. Translated: CASSSSQGGKQYV.

A remark on this clonotype: This sequence may be a read error, since a much larger clone differs from it by one base. This likely comes from a read error, as the CDR3 has no conserved phenylalanine or tryptophan at its end. The chain recombines TRBV5-1 with TRBJ2-3, with 10 bases aligning to TRBD2. This CDR3 is 17 amino acids long. In germline, CDR1 is SGHRS, CDR2 YFSETQ. The CDR3 region has the DNA TGTGCCAGCAGCTTAGCGCGGCTAGCGGGAGTCTCGGATACGCAGTATCTT. This translates into CASSLARLAGVSDTQYL.

The rearrangement uses TRBV11-2 and TRBJ2-3, with 14 bases identical to TRBD2. This CDR3 is built from 16 residues. In germline, CDR1 is SGHAT, CDR2 FQNNGV. Losses at the gene ends were 9 bases for V and 6 bases for J; bases not matched to a gene: 11. In nucleotides, the CDR3 is TGTGCCAGATGCGCCTCGGGACTAGCGGGAGTGGATACGCAGTATTTT. It translates to CARCASGLAGVDTQYF.

A note on this clonotype: The CDR3 does not end in the conserved phenylalanine or tryptophan, so this is likely a read error. The chain joins TRBV7-8 to TRBJ1-4; 11 bases agree with TRBD1. Germline V gene sequence: CDR1 SGHVS, CDR2 FQNEAQ. The length of the CDR3 is 16 residues. The CDR3 protein is CPSSLPHGQGAEKLFI. The CDR3 region has the DNA TGTCCCAGCAGCTTACCTCATGGACAGGGGGCTGAAAAACTGTTTATT.

On this clonotype: The junction departs from germline at one end; a sequencing error may be responsible. The V call is TRBV29-1, the J call TRBJ2-5; D is tentatively TRBD1 or TRBD2 (5 bases each). The CDR3 is 11 residues long. Germline V CDR1 and CDR2: SQVTM, ANQGSEA. The CDR3 protein is CGGNARGTQYF. The CDR3, as DNA: TGTGGGGGAAATGCGAGGGGGACCCAGTACTTC.

The genes are TRBV6-5 and TRBJ1-2; tentatively, D is TRBD1 (6 bases). The germline gives CDR1 MNHEY, CDR2 SVGAGI. Trimming pared 0 bases from V and 5 bases from J, leaving 10 bases between. CDR3 length: 14 amino acids. Written as DNA, the CDR3 is TGTGCCAGCAGTTACTCGTGGGACATATATGGCTACACCTTC. It codes for CASSYSWDIYGYTF.

The CDR3 DNA reads TGTGCCAAGAGCTTGATTCTCGGAACCTACAATGAGCAGTTCTTC. Translating it yields CAKSLILGTYNEQFF. The chain couples TRBV5-4 to TRBJ2-1, with D uncertain. Germline V gene sequence: CDR1 SGHNT, CDR2 YYREEE (reference sequence). This CDR3 spans 15 amino acids. V was shortened by 9 bases and J by 2 bases, with 18 bases between the two germline ends.

With respect to this clonotype: The junction differs from germline at one of its ends, possibly a read error. V gene TRBV11-1 combines with J gene TRBJ2-5; 8 bases fit TRBD2. Germline CDR1 reads SGHAT; CDR2 reads FQDESV (reference sequence). This CDR3 is built from 15 residues. The CDR3 sequence: CPSTLTGLVGESQYF. Here the CDR3 DNA reads TGTCCCAGCACCCTCACGGGACTAGTGGGAGAGAGCCAGTACTTC.

About this clonotype itself: Its ends do not fully match the called genes, so a read error is possible. V gene TRBV6-6 combines with J gene TRBJ1-2; D ambiguous. This CDR3 has 16 residues. Germline V gene data show CDR1 as MNHNY and CDR2 as SVGAGI (reference sequence). The CDR3 bases are TGTGCCAACAGCGAAGGTCCGGCCGGAGGAGGATATGACTACACCTTC. Translated: CANSEGPAGGGYDYTF.

This clonotype appeared a single time. Mismatch with germline at one junction end may stem from a read error. V usage is TRBV7-8 and J usage is TRBJ2-4; maybe TRBD1 (6 bases). The CDR3 spans 17 residues. From germline, CDR1 is SGHVS and CDR2 FQNEAQ. CDR3: CSSSPLSRGLAKNIQYF. CDR3 nucleotides: TGTTCCAGCAGCCCCCTTTCCAGGGGATTAGCCAAAAACATTCAGTACTTC.

With regard to this clonotype: Because it lacks the conserved phenylalanine or tryptophan at the end, this CDR3 is likely a read error. The chain is built from TRBV6-2 or TRBV6-3 and TRBJ2-1, with 8 bases identical to TRBD2. The germline V gene encodes CDR1 MNHEY and CDR2 SVGEGT. The CDR3 runs 18 residues. With V trimmed by 4 bases and J by 10 bases, 21 bases remained unmatched. The CDR3 DNA reads as TGTGCCAGCAGTTCCCCGGCTAGCGGGTGTGTACAGAGTGGGGAGCAGTTCTCG. Translating it yields CASSSPASGCVQSGEQFS.

This sequence joins TRBV4-2 and TRBJ1-4; D remains unclear. Germline V CDR1 and CDR2: LGHNA, YNFKEQ. The CDR3 has 15 residues. V lost 7 bases and J 3 bases, leaving 15 bases between the germline ends. This CDR3 reads CASNHERIPNEKLFF. Here the CDR3 DNA reads TGTGCCAGCAACCATGAACGGATCCCTAATGAAAAACTGTTTTTT.

A remark on this clonotype: The conserved phenylalanine or tryptophan normally closing the CDR3 is absent here, so this likely arose from a read error. The chain uses TRBV11-2 and TRBJ2-1; 7 positions agree with TRBD1. Germline CDR1 is SGHAT and CDR2 is FQNNGV. There are 13 residues in the CDR3. The junction had 6 bases not matched to a gene; V was cut back by 7 bases and J by 6 bases. CDR3 residues: CASIFTGVNEQFL. Written as DNA, the CDR3 is TGTGCCAGCATATTCACAGGGGTCAATGAGCAGTTCCTC.

Of note for this clonotype: Germline is not matched at one junction end, which may reflect a read error. In DNA, the CDR3 is TGTGCCTGCAGCCCCCCGACAGCTACGAACACCAGGGAGCAGTTTTTT. Its translation: CACSPPTATNTREQFF. The gene calls are TRBV11-2 and TRBJ2-2; perhaps D is TRBD1 or TRBD2 (5 bases each). CDR3 length: 16 residues. The germline V gene has CDR1 SGHAT and CDR2 FQNNGV. The full variable domain, rest sourced from reference TRBV11-2 and TRBJ2-2, is EAGVAQSPRYKIIEKRQSVAFWCNPISGHATLYWYQQILGQGPKLLIQFQNNGVVDDSQLPKDRFSAERLKGVDSTLKIQPAKLEDSAVYLCACSPPTATNTREQFFGEGSRLTVL.

The chain recombines TRBV29-1 with TRBJ1-5; D gene uncertain. The CDR3 is 13 amino acids. V was shortened by 8 bases and J by 4 bases, with 15 bases between the two germline ends. Germline loops: CDR1 SQVTM, CDR2 ANQGSEA. Written as DNA, the CDR3 is TGCAGCATTGTGACTAGTGTTAATCAGCCCCAGCATTTT. As protein: CSIVTSVNQPQHF.

Concerning this clonotype: Mismatch with germline at one junction end may stem from a read error. The CDR3 DNA is TGTACCAGCAGCTCGGGTCCGAGCGGGGTCGGTCAAGAGACCCAGTACTTC. This sequence encodes CTSSSGPSGVGQETQYF. J is TRBJ2-5 and V is TRBV5-4; 7 bases line up with TRBD2. Germline CDR1 is SGHNT and CDR2 is YYREEE (reference sequence). The CDR3 loop spans 17 amino acids.

This clonotype occurred once. No conserved phenylalanine or tryptophan ends this CDR3, so it is likely a read error. V gene TRBV28 combines with J gene TRBJ2-7, with 7 bases matching TRBD1. Germline loops: CDR1 MDHEN, CDR2 SYDVKM. The CDR3 contains 15 residues. Trimming removed 7 bases from V and 0 bases from J; junction bases left unmatched: 9. The CDR3 protein is CASNSGTDISYEQYI. In nucleotides, the CDR3 is TGTGCCAGCAACTCCGGGACAGATATCTCCTACGAGCAGTACATC.